This T cell receptor beta chain was retrieved from a study of identical twins (TCRdb year 2016). With regard to the full study: To test whether fetal clonotypes persist, the study used deep sequencing on TCR alpha and beta repertoires from monozygotic twins, unrelated adults of various ages, and cord blood. To rule out contamination, replicate twin experiments were performed at different times with different library preparation protocols.

Library method: 5' RACE. The sequencing machine was an Illumina HiSeq 2000. A universal primer binding site was introduced by template switching, and a unique molecular identifier was present in the final cDNA, enabling accurate counting of TCR cDNA molecules. Specific primers in the conserved constant-segment region were used to synthesize first-strand cDNA for TCR alpha and beta chains. To control for contamination, every cDNA library was double barcoded, receiving both a SMART-Mk sample barcode and Illumina barcodes. TruSeq adapter sequences along with Illumina sample barcodes were introduced in two successive PCR steps. The TCR alpha and beta cDNA libraries were sequenced on the Illumina HiSeq platform using custom primers. Turning to the authors' computational methods: Unique molecular identifiers were extracted from raw reads with MiGEC, and CDR3 positions were determined with MiXCR. For each individual, recombination models were inferred using an EM algorithm with the repgenHMM and IGoR tools. Shared clonotypes were analyzed with the tcR package in R, and sharing was normalized by the product of cloneset sizes. To study raw recombination free of thymic and clonal selection effects, out-of-frame nonproductive sequences were analyzed. TCRdb itself trimmed the public reads at Q25 with fastp, ran MiXCR and retained productive beta chains. Duplicate CDR3 protein sequences are folded into a single record with the most common DNA and genes. The V and J calls follow TCRdb's processing rather than the paper's. The table for this sample lists about 690,000 distinct CDR3 sequences; approximately 6% of them were counted only once. The ten largest clones take up around 2% of the sample.

Only healthy Caucasian donors were included. Three unrelated non-twin adults were additionally sequenced: a male aged 18 to 29, a male aged 50 to 60 and a female aged 50 to 60. Using Miltenyi CD45RO+ enrichment and human naive T-cell isolation kits, memory (CD45RO+) and naive T cells were isolated from PBMC. At least ten counts were recorded for this clonotype. This clone's antigen is unknown. Per-base quality was not reported, and no clone a single base away is much larger than it. General findings and caveats noted by the study authors: Conclusions relied on cross-sectional statistical analysis, since the same donors could not be followed over many years. Recombination models systematically underestimated out-of-frame TCR alpha sharing in monozygotic twins but agreed with sharing between unrelated individuals. Compared with coincidental sharing between unrelated individuals, out-of-frame TCR alpha sequences shared between twins had an excess of sequences with low generation probability. The excess sharing between twins in beta out-of-frame sequences was weaker because fewer shared sequences reduced the signal-to-noise ratio. Abundant cord blood beta clonotypes had fewer insertions, young adult naive repertoires showed a similar but weaker trend, and memory repertoires showed no such trend. Zero-insertion analyses could be partly confounded by invariant T cells such as MAIT and iNKT, though diverse VJ usage argued against such confounding for most clonotypes.

The CDR3 contains 15 residues, cysteine and phenylalanine counted. Just CDR3 DNA is preserved here, 45 bases in frame from base 1. At the junction V is shortened by 6 bases and J by 5 bases, with 22 bases in between. CDR1 and CDR2 are drawn from the germline V gene (reference sequence): DFQATT, SNEGSKA. Recombination joined TRBV20-1 with TRBJ2-5; the D assignment is uncertain and may be TRBD1 or TRBD2, with 5 bases supporting each. The material sequenced was naive T cells sorted from blood. Sample cell subset or site, as interpreted from the label and publication: cells isolated with a human naive T-cell isolation kit. This clonotype originated in a man younger than 35 in good health. Here is the DNA: TGCAGTGCCGACAAGACAGTCCCCCGAGGGGAGACCCAGTACTTC. Its translation reads: CSADKTVPRGETQYF.